Presented here are 7 T cell receptor beta chains from one specimen sequenced in a study of breast tumors, draining lymph nodes, adjacent tissues. Axillary draining lymph nodes of breast cancer patients supplied the node samples. TCRdb re-called the multiplex PCR reads with MiXCR, one entry per CDR3 protein. Among about 80,000 distinct CDR3 sequences listed, roughly 19% were seen once. The sample comprised axillary lymph node tissue. Receptors originate from a female donor with breast cancer. Some clones in this sample may be carry-over from other donors' samples.

The table lists this clonotype with many counts. CDR3 in DNA: TGTGCCAGCAGCTTAAGCCAGTCCTACAATGAGCAGTTCTTC. It yields the protein CASSLSQSYNEQFF. The chain combines TRBV7-3 with TRBJ2-1; no definite D call. V was cut by 1 base and J by 1 base, with 5 bases left in between. The CDR3 has 14 amino acids. Germline lookup yields CDR1 SGHTA and CDR2 FQGTGA. Supplemented by reference TRBV7-3 and TRBJ2-1, the full variable domain reads GAGVSQTPSNKVTEKGKYVELRCDPISGHTALYWYRQSLGQGPEFLIYFQGTGAADDSGLPNDRFFAVRPEGSVSTLKIQRTERGDSAVYLCASSLSQSYNEQFFGPGTRLTVL.

This clonotype was counted many times. V and J are TRBV9 and TRBJ2-3; 8 positions match TRBD1. Germline V lookup: CDR1 SGDLS, CDR2 YYNGEE. Trimming took 4 bases from V and 4 from J; bases not matched to a gene: 8. The CDR3 is 15 residues long. This CDR3 is CASSTSGQGPDTQYF. CDR3 bases: TGTGCCAGCAGCACCTCTGGACAGGGCCCAGATACGCAGTATTTT.

This clonotype has at least ten counts. J is TRBJ1-2 and V is TRBV19; unclear D gene. The CDR3 spans 15 residues. In germline, CDR1 is LNHDA, CDR2 SQIVND (reference sequence). Trimming removed 9 bases from V and 8 bases from J, with 25 bases in between. CDR3: CASPILGGKGRGYTF. The CDR3 region has the DNA TGTGCCAGCCCCATCTTAGGAGGGAAGGGTCGAGGCTACACCTTC.

This clonotype was seen ten or more times. The chain is built from TRBV19 and TRBJ1-2; D remains ambiguous. V lost 2 bases, J lost 9 bases, and 13 bases lay in between. The CDR3 spans 13 residues. Germline assignment: CDR1 LNHDA and CDR2 SQIVND (reference sequence). CDR3: CASSISQAGSYTF. CDR3 in DNA: TGTGCCAGTAGTATATCCCAGGCCGGGAGCTACACCTTC.

In the case of this clonotype: Lacking the conserved final phenylalanine or tryptophan, this CDR3 likely reflects a read error. The DNA is omitted, as the CDR3 cannot be located on it reliably, and the CDR3 follows TCRdb's listing. The chain couples TRBV24-1 to TRBJ1-2; the tabulated D call, TRBD1, remains unverified against the DNA. The CDR3 length equals 9 residues, ends included. The germline V gene encodes CDR1 KGHDR and CDR2 SFDVKD. The CDR3 loop is CATSVRAGA.

In its sample, this clonotype was seen many times. V and J are TRBV9 and TRBJ2-3; TRBD2 matches at 11 bases. The CDR3 has 16 amino acids. The germline gives CDR1 SGDLS, CDR2 YYNGEE. Trimming removed 0 bases from V and 2 bases from J; junction bases left unmatched: 2. CDR3 sequence: CASSVDSGRATDTQYF. The CDR3 DNA reads TGTGCCAGCAGCGTAGATAGCGGGAGGGCCACAGATACGCAGTATTTT. Looking up the rest from reference TRBV9 and TRBJ2-3 gives the full variable domain: DSGVTQTPKHLITATGQRVTLRCSPRSGDLSVYWYQQSLDQGLQFLIQYYNGEERAKGNILERFSAQQFPDLHSELNLSSLELGDSALYFCASSVDSGRATDTQYFGPGTRLTVL.

This clonotype appeared many times. V gene TRBV29-1 combines with J gene TRBJ2-3; D is ambiguous. The CDR3 has 14 amino acids. Germline V gene sequence: CDR1 SQVTM, CDR2 ANQGSEA. V lost 4 bases, J lost 2 bases, and 13 bases lay in between. The CDR3 reads CSVASGSITDTQYF. The CDR3 DNA reads TGCAGCGTTGCGAGTGGCAGCATCACAGATACGCAGTATTTT.